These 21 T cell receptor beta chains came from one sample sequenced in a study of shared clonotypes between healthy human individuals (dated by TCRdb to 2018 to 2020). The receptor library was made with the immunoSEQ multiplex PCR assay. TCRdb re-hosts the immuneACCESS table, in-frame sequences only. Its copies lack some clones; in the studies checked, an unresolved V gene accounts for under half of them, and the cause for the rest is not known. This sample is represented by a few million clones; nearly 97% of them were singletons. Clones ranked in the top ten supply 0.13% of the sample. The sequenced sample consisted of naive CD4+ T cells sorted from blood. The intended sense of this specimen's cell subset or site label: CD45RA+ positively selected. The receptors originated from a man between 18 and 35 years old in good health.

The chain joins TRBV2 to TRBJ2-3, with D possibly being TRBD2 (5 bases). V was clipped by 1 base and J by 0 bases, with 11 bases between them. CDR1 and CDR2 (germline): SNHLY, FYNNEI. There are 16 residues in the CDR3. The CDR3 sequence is CASSEGSGYSTDTQYF. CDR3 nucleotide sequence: TGTGCCAGCAGTGAAGGTTCGGGATATAGCACAGATACGCAGTATTTT.

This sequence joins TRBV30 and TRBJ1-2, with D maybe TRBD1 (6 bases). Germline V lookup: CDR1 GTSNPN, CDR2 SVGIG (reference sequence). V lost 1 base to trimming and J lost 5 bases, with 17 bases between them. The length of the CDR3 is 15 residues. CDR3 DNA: TGTGCCTGGAGTGATCCCCACCAGGGGATATATGGCTACACCTTC. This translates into CAWSDPHQGIYGYTF.

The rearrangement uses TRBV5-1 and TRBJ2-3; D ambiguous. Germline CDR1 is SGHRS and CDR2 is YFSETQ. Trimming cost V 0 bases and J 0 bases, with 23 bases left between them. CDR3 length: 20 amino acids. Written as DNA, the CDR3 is TGCGCCAGCAGCTTGGCCACAGCAAAAAAATCCTATCATAGCACAGATACGCAGTATTTT. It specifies CASSLATAKKSYHSTDTQYF.

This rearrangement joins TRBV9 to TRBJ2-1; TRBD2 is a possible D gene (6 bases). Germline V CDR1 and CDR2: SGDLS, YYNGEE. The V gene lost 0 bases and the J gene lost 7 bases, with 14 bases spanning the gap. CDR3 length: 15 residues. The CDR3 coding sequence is TGTGCCAGCAGCGTAGTTTTCGGGAGAGGGAATGAGCAGTTCTTC. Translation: CASSVVFGRGNEQFF.

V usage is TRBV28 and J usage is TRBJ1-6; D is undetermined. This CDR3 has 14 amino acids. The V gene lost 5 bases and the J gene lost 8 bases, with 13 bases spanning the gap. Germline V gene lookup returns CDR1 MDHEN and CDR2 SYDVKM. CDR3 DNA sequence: TGTGCCAGCAGTCCACCCGCCAACTATTCACCCCTCCACTTT. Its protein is CASSPPANYSPLHF.

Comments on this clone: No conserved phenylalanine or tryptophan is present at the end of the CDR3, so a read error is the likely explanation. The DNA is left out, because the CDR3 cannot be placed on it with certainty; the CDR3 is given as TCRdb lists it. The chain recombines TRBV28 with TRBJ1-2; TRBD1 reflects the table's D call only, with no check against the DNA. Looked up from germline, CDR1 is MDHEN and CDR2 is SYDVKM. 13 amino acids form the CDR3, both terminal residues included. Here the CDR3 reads CASSFTAGTGQVV.

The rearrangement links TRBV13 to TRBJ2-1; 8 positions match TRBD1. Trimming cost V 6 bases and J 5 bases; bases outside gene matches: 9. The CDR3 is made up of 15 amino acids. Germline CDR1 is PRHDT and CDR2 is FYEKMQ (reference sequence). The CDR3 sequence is CASREAGGADNEQFF. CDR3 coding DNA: TGTGCCAGCAGGGAAGCAGGGGGCGCGGACAATGAGCAGTTCTTC.

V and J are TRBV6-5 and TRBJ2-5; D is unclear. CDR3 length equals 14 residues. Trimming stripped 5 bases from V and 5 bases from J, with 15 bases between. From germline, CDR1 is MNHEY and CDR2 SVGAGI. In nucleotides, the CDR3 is TGTGCCAGCAGTGGCGGTTGGACCAGTGAGACCCAGTACTTC. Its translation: CASSGGWTSETQYF.

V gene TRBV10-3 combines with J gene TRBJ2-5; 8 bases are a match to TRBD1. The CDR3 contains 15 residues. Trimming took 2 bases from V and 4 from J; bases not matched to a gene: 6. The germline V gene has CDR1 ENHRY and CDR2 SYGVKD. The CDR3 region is CAISERGQGGETQYF. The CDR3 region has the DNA TGTGCCATCAGTGAGAGAGGACAGGGAGGAGAGACCCAGTACTTC.

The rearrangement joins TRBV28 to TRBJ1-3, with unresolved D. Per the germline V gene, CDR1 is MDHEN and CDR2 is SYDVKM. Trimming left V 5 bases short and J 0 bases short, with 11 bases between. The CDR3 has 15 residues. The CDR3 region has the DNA TGTGCCAGCAGTCTCCTGACAAACTCTGGAAACACCATATATTTT. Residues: CASSLLTNSGNTIYF.

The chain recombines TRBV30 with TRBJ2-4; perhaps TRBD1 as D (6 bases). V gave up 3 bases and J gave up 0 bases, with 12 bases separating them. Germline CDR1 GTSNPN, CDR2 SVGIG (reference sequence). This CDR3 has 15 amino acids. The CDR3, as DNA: TGTGCCTGGAGGGGACACCCCGTAGCCAAAAACATTCAGTACTTC. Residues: CAWRGHPVAKNIQYF.

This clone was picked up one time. CDR3 protein: CASSPRTGTDTQYF. CDR3 bases: TGTGCCAGCAGCCCGCGAACAGGAACAGATACGCAGTATTTT. V usage is TRBV5-6 and J usage is TRBJ2-3, with D possibly matching TRBD1 (5 bases). The CDR3 sequence is 14 residues long. From germline, CDR1 is SGHDT and CDR2 YYEEEE. The germline V and J ends were trimmed by 4 bases and 3 bases, with 12 bases remaining between them.

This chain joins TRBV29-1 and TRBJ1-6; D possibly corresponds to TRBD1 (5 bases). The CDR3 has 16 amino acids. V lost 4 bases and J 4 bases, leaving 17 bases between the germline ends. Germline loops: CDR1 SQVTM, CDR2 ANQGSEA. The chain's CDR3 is CSVVPRVEGYNSPLHF. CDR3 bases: TGCAGCGTTGTACCTCGTGTGGAGGGGTATAATTCACCCCTCCACTTT.

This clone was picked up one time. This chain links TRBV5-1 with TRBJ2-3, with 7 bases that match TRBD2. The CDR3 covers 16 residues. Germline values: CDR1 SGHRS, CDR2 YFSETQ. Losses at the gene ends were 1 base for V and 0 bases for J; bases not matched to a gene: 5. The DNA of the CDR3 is TGCGCCAGCAGCTTGAACCCTAGCGGAAGCACAGATACGCAGTATTTT. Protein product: CASSLNPSGSTDTQYF.

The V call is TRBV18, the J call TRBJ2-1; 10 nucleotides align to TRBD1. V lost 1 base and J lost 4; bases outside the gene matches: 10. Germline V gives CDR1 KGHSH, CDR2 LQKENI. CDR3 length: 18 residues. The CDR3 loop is CASSPLRPGQGTYNEQFF. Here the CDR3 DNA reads TGTGCCAGCTCACCACTCCGACCGGGACAGGGGACTTACAATGAGCAGTTCTTC.

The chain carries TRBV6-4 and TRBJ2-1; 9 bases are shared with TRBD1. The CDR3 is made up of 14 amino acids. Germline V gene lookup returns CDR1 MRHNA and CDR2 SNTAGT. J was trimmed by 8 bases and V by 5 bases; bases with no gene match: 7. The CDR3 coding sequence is TGTGCCAGCAGTTCCGGGACAGGGTGGGATGAGCAGTTCTTC. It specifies CASSSGTGWDEQFF.

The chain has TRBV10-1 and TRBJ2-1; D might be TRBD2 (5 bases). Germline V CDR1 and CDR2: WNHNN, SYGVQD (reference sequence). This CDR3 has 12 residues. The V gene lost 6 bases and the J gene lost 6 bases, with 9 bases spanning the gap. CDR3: CASRWERNEQFF. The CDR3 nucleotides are TGCGCCAGCAGATGGGAGCGCAATGAGCAGTTCTTC.

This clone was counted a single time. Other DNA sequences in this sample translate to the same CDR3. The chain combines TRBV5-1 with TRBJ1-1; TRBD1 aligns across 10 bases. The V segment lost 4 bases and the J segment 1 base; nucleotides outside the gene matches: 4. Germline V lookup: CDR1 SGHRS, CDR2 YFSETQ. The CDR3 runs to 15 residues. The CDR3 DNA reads TGCGCCAGCAGCGGTCGGACAGGGGGGAACACTGAAGCTTTCTTT. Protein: CASSGRTGGNTEAFF. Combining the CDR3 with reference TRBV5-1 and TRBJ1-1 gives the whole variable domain KAGVTQTPRYLIKTRGQQVTLSCSPISGHRSVSWYQQTPGQGLQFLFEYFSETQRNKGNFPGRFSGRQFSNSRSEMNVSTLELGDSALYLCASSGRTGGNTEAFFGQGTRLTVV.

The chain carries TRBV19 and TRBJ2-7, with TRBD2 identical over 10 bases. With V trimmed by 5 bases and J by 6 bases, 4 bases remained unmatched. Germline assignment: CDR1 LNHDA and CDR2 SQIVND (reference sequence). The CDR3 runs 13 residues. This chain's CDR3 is CASSFLAGAEQYF. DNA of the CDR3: TGTGCCAGTAGTTTCCTAGCGGGAGCCGAGCAGTACTTC.

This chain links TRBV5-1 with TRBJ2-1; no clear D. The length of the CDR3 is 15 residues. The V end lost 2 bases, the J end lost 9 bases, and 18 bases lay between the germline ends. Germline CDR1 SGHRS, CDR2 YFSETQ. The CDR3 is CASSLRLTLTPEQFF. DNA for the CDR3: TGCGCCAGCAGCTTACGTCTGACCTTAACTCCTGAGCAGTTCTTC.

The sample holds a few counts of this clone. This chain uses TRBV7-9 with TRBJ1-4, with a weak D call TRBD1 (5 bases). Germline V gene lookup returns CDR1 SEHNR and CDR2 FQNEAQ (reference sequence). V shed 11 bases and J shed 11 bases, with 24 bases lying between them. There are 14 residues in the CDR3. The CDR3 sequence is CASSSGPAGVKLFF. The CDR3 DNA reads TGTGCCTCGTCCTCAGGCCCCGCGGGGGTGAAACTGTTTTTT. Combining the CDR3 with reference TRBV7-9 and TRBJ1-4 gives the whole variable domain DTGVSQNPRHKITKRGQNVTFRCDPISEHNRLYWYRQTLGQGPEFLTYFQNEAQLEKSRLLSDRFSAERPKGSFSTLEIQRTEQGDSAMYLCASSSGPAGVKLFFGSGTQLSVL.